A selection of T cell receptor beta chains follows, all from one sample in a study of T cells after yellow fever vaccination. One entry per CDR3 protein results from TCRdb running MiXCR on the 5' RACE reads. The sample consists of more than 90,000 distinct CDR3 sequences, roughly 6.8% of them appearing once. This sample comprised CD4+ T cells sorted from PBMCs, obtained roughly 46 days after the first yellow fever vaccination. Receptors were obtained from a man aged 18-30 years who received the YFV17D yellow fever vaccine. CDR3s include the opening cysteine and the closing phenylalanine or tryptophan. D genes are given only for firm matches. Some rows have no size entry. The others give once, few or many, or a class for an expanded clone.

size	V	J	D	CDR3	DNA
many	TRBV6-1	TRBJ2-3	.	CASRRSGEVLDTQYF	TGTGCCAGCAGGAGGTCGGGAGAAGTTCTGGATACGCAGTATTTT
few	TRBV20-1	TRBJ1-6	.	CSARDLPIYNSPLHF	TGCAGTGCTAGAGATCTCCCGATCTATAATTCACCCCTCCACTTT
many	TRBV7-7	TRBJ1-1	.	CASSLRTEAFF	TGTGCTAGCAGCCTACGGACTGAAGCTTTCTTT
many	TRBV5-1	TRBJ2-1	TRBD2	CASSPGTTYNEQFF	TGCGCCAGCAGCCCCGGGACTACCTACAATGAGCAGTTCTTC
many	TRBV20-1	TRBJ2-3	TRBD2	CSARGRGDHTDTQYF	TGCAGTGCTAGAGGGCGGGGGGATCACACAGATACGCAGTATTTT
.	TRBV7-2	TRBJ2-1	TRBD1	CASSLVLGTGTEQFF	TGTGCCAGCAGCTTAGTTCTGGGGACAGGGACTGAGCAGTTCTTC
many	TRBV2	TRBJ1-2	.	CASTGDGKYGYTF	TGTGCCAGCACCGGGGACGGGAAGTATGGCTACACCTTC
many	TRBV7-9	TRBJ2-5	TRBD2	CASSLSGAQETQYF	TGTGCCAGCAGCCTCAGCGGGGCTCAAGAGACCCAGTACTTC
many	TRBV5-1	TRBJ2-5	TRBD1	CASSEDRAKTQYF	TGCGCCAGCAGCGAGGACAGGGCCAAGACCCAGTACTTC
many	TRBV29-1	TRBJ1-5	TRBD1	CSGRTGQFQPQHF	TGCAGCGGAAGGACAGGGCAATTTCAGCCCCAGCATTTT
.	TRBV29-1	TRBJ2-5	.	CSCRTGPVETQYF	TGCAGCTGCCGGACCGGTCCCGTGGAGACCCAGTACTTC
many	TRBV2	TRBJ1-1	.	CASSYDREAFF	TGTGCCAGCAGTTACGACAGGGAAGCTTTCTTT
many	TRBV5-4	TRBJ1-2	.	CASSSPPGRVGGDYGYTF	TGTGCCAGCAGCTCCCCTCCAGGCCGGGTAGGAGGTGACTATGGCTACACCTTC
many	TRBV7-3	TRBJ2-6	.	CASSLTGTPSGANVLTF	TGTGCCAGCAGTTTAACCGGGACGCCCTCTGGGGCCAACGTCCTGACTTTC
few	TRBV9	TRBJ1-3	.	CASSVTGFGAGNTIYF	TGTGCCAGCAGCGTAACAGGGTTTGGGGCTGGAAACACCATATATTTT
many	TRBV7-2	TRBJ2-5	TRBD2	CASSPSGEETQYF	TGTGCCAGCAGCCCTAGCGGGGAAGAGACCCAGTACTTC
many	TRBV20-1	TRBJ2-1	TRBD2	CSALGLASIEQFF	TGCAGTGCCCTAGGACTAGCGTCGATTGAGCAGTTCTTC
many	TRBV5-1	TRBJ1-5	.	CASSLGSVGQPQHF	TGCGCCAGCAGCTTGGGGTCAGTGGGTCAGCCCCAGCATTTT